This T cell receptor beta chain was documented in a study of human T cells and chemical hapten exposure. Specified time point: pre-sensitization, week 0. As for treatment: therapeutic diphenylcyclopropenone sensitization with weekly scalp DPC. Study results and caveats: The count of PT1 expanded TCRs correlated positively with patch test score. TCRs whose frequency exceeded 1 in 1000 remained the same following DPC sensitization.

Germline loops: CDR1 ENHRY, CDR2 SYGVKD. With 10 bases clipped from V and 1 base from J, the junction kept 6 bases outside the gene matches. The CDR3 is made up of 13 amino acids. In this sample, this clonotype turned up a few times. Its antigen is undetermined. TCRdb processed the RACE reads anew with MiXCR; each CDR3 protein has one entry. The sample consists of 250,000 or so distinct CDR3 sequences, over 8% of them appearing once. This sequence was found in a woman in her 40s with alopecia areata. Some clones in this sample may be carry-over from other donors' samples. The gene calls are TRBV10-3 and TRBJ2-5, with 7 nucleotides matching TRBD2. This specimen was whole blood, taken in connection with sensitization to the hapten diphenylcyclopropenone (DPC). The CDR3 protein is CATEIAGQETQYF. CDR3 nucleotides: TGTGCCACGGAGATAGCGGGCCAAGAGACCCAGTACTTC.